This T cell receptor beta chain was recorded in a study of blood T cell repertoires in COVID-19. CDR3 length: 15 amino acids. Germline-derived CDR1 and CDR2 are MNHEY and SVGEGT. V was cut by 2 bases and J by 6 bases, with 14 bases left in between. How the authors handled the data: Amplifying reference gene primers gave estimates of nucleated cell counts. The assay was immunoSEQ multiplex PCR, and TCRdb's table has in-frame clones only and misses some. The V and J calls and clone size come from that table; D and trimming were worked out from the DNA. The profile shows about 130,000 clones, approximately 86% of them singletons.

Input material: PBMCs or T cells enriched from blood (not recorded which). V usage is TRBV6-2 or TRBV6-3 and J usage is TRBJ1-5; TRBD1 might be the D (5 bases). The receptor's source is a woman between 45 and 60 years old who had recovered from COVID-19. DNA for the CDR3: TGTGCCAGCAGTTACGCTGGGGGGACGGGTCAGCCCCAGCATTTT. Its protein product is CASSYAGGTGQPQHF.